The rows below give T cell receptor beta chains drawn from one sample of a study of T-cell reconstitution after alpha-beta-depleted transplantation in children. TCRdb re-called the PCR reads with MiXCR, one entry per CDR3 protein. The table includes about 240,000 distinct CDR3 sequences, 12% detected once. Sequencing was performed on PBMCs from the stem cell graft donor, taken from the stem cell graft. Receptors were obtained from a human donor who donated a stem cell graft to a child with acute lymphoblastic leukemia. CDR3s include the opening cysteine and the closing phenylalanine or tryptophan. Each record gives: D gene, clone size, J gene, V gene, CDR3 protein, CDR3 DNA. A D gene is named only where the DNA matches it firmly. Clone size is given for some rows only: seen once, a few or many times, or a class if the clone is expanded.

TRBD2	.	TRBJ2-7	TRBV5-5	CASSFGAGAYEQYF	TGTGCCAGCAGCTTTGGAGCGGGGGCCTACGAGCAGTACTTC
TRBD2	many	TRBJ2-3	TRBV7-9	CASSSALADSTDTQYF	TGTGCCAGCAGCTCAGCACTAGCGGATAGCACAGATACGCAGTATTTT
.	many	TRBJ1-4	TRBV5-1	CASSPTAATNEKLFF	TGCGCCAGCAGTCCTACAGCTGCAACTAATGAAAAACTGTTTTTT
.	many	TRBJ2-3	TRBV18	CASSPTPWGTDTQYF	TGTGCCAGCTCACCCACTCCCTGGGGTACAGATACGCAGTATTTT
.	.	TRBJ1-1	TRBV19	CASRVQGSNTEAFF	TGTGCCAGTAGAGTACAGGGCTCGAACACTGAAGCTTTCTTT
.	many	TRBJ1-1	TRBV29-1	CSVGRTGTEAFF	TGCAGCGTGGGACGGACTGGCACTGAAGCTTTCTTT
TRBD1	.	TRBJ2-5	TRBV7-2	CASSSNRGQETQYF	TGTGCCAGCAGCTCTAACAGGGGGCAGGAGACCCAGTACTTC
.	.	TRBJ1-2	TRBV12-1	CASSFALGQGKGGYTF	TGTGCCAGCAGCTTTGCGCTGGGACAGGGAAAAGGCGGCTACACCTTC
TRBD1	many	TRBJ2-2	TRBV19	CASSRDRTLYRPGELFF	TGTGCCAGTAGTAGGGACAGGACACTGTACCGTCCCGGGGAGCTGTTTTTT
.	many	TRBJ1-5	TRBV15	CATSRVHDAGDFQPQHF	TGTGCCACCAGCAGAGTACACGATGCGGGGGACTTTCAGCCCCAGCATTTT
.	many	TRBJ2-7	TRBV27	CASSLRGKRSYEQYF	TGTGCCAGCAGTTTAAGAGGCAAGAGGTCCTACGAGCAGTACTTC
TRBD1	many	TRBJ1-1	TRBV12-3/TRBV12-4	CASSLADRAESEAFF	TGTGCCAGCAGTTTAGCCGACAGGGCAGAATCTGAAGCTTTCTTT
.	many	TRBJ2-7	TRBV27	CASRLGALRGYEQYF	TGTGCCAGCAGACTAGGGGCCTTGCGGGGCTACGAGCAGTACTTC
TRBD1	.	TRBJ1-1	TRBV11-2	CASSIQTGGNTEAFF	TGTGCCAGCAGCATCCAGACAGGGGGGAACACTGAAGCTTTCTTT
.	many	TRBJ2-5	TRBV14	CASSQDVLLGWGQETQYF	TGTGCCAGCAGCCAAGATGTTTTACTCGGATGGGGCCAAGAGACCCAGTACTTC
TRBD1	many	TRBJ1-4	TRBV3-1	CASSPRDRATNEKLFF	TGTGCCAGCAGCCCTAGGGACAGGGCAACTAATGAAAAACTGTTTTTT
TRBD2	.	TRBJ2-6	TRBV10-3	CASAGGAGSGANVLTF	TGTGCCAGCGCCGGGGGGGCTGGGTCTGGGGCCAACGTCCTGACTTTC
.	many	TRBJ2-1	TRBV6-2/TRBV6-3	CASSYEDDSYNEQFF	TGTGCCAGCAGTTACGAGGACGACTCCTACAATGAGCAGTTCTTC
.	many	TRBJ2-1	TRBV29-1	CSVEDPGTSYNEQFF	TGCAGCGTTGAAGATCCCGGGACGAGCTACAATGAGCAGTTCTTC
.	many	TRBJ2-1	TRBV5-1	CASSLERNSYNEQFF	TGCGCCAGCAGCCTGGAGAGGAACTCCTACAATGAGCAGTTCTTC